This TCR beta chain originates from a study of T cell changes during pregnancy in multiple sclerosis. The V segment lost 4 bases and the J segment 7 bases; nucleotides outside the gene matches: 7. CDR3 length: 15 residues. Per germline, CDR1 MNHEY and CDR2 SMNVEV (reference sequence). Sequencing was performed with immunoSEQ multiplex PCR; in TCRdb, only in-frame clones are kept and a portion is missing. This sample has some 33,000 clones; 70% to 90% occur once, and the top ten carry around 10%. The chain is built from TRBV27 and TRBJ2-2; 9 nucleotides align to TRBD1. The receptor comes from a female donor with multiple sclerosis, enrolled in a pregnancy study. The material sequenced was CD8+ T cells from peripheral blood mononuclear cells, taken in the third trimester of pregnancy. In DNA, the CDR3 is TGTGCCAGCAGTTCCGGGACAGGGTCGGTCGGGGAGCTGTTTTTT. This codes for CASSSGTGSVGELFF.